The clone carrying this T cell receptor beta chain was counted at least ten times. Its antigen is not known. The CDR3 is 12 residues long. V dropped 6 bases and J dropped 6 bases, with 8 bases sitting between them. Germline V gene data show CDR1 as SGHTA and CDR2 as FQGTGA. The record originates from a study of T cells in Graves' hyperthyroidism and ophthalmopathy. There were TCR beta CDR3 regions amplified from RNA transcripts. A set of HTBI primers served as the primers for a first-round RT-PCR of the TCR CDR3. TCRdb re-called the multiplex PCR reads through MiXCR, storing one row per CDR3 protein. The sample has approximately 400,000 distinct CDR3 sequences, approximately 15% seen once. General study findings and limits: Ophthalmopathy and stable hyperthyroidism were separated by a 13 V-J model.

The V call is TRBV7-3, the J call TRBJ2-2; D not resolved. The specimen was blood. This TCR derives from a young woman with Graves' hyperthyroidism. CDR3 nucleotide sequence: TGTGCCAGCAGTAGTAGCTCCGGGGAGCTGTTTTTT. This codes for CASSSSSGELFF.